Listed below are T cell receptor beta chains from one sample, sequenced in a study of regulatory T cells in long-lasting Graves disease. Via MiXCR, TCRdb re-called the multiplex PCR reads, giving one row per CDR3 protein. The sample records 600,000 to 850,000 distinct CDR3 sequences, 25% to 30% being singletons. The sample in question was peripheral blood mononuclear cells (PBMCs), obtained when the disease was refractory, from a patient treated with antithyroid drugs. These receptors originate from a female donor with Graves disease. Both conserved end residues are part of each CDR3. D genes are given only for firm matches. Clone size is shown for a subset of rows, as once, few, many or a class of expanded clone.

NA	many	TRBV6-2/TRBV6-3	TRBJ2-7	TGTGCCAGCAGTTACCGCGCTCTCGGGACAATGCTCTACGAGCAGTACTTC	CASSYRALGTMLYEQYF
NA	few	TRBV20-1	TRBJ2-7	TGCAGTGCTGAGCTAACAGGGTACAACAACGAGCAGTACTTC	CSAELTGYNNEQYF
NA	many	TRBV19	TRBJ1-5	TGTGCCAGCAGCAAGGGCGTCGGCAATCAGCCCCAGCATTTT	CASSKGVGNQPQHF
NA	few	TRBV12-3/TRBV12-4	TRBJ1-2	TGTGCCAGCAGACACAAGGGTTCGGGTTACGACTATGGCTACACCTTC	CASRHKGSGYDYGYTF
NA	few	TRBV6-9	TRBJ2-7	TGTGCCAGCAGTTACTCTAGACAGATCGAGCAGTACTTC	CASSYSRQIEQYF
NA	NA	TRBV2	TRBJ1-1	TGTGCCAGTACCCCGCGGAGGTCTATGGAAGCTTTCTTT	CASTPRRSMEAFF
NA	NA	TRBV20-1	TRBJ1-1	TGCAGTGCTAGAATTCCGAAGAACACTGAAGCTTTCTTT	CSARIPKNTEAFF
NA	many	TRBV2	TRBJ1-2	TGTGCCAGCGCCGACAGACACTATGGCTACACCTTC	CASADRHYGYTF
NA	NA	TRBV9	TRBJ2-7	TGTGCCAGCAGTGTTACCCAGGGGCCTTCCTACGAGCAGTACTTC	CASSVTQGPSYEQYF
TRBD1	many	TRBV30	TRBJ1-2	TGTGCTGGACAACAGGGGACCTATGGCTACACCTTC	CAGQQGTYGYTF
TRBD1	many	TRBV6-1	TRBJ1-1	TGTGCCAGCAGAAATGACAGGGTTAACACTGAAGCTTTCTTT	CASRNDRVNTEAFF
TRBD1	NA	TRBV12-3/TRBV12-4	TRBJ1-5	TGTGCCAGCAGTTTCCGACAGGGGGTTAATAGCAATCAGCCCCAGCATTTT	CASSFRQGVNSNQPQHF
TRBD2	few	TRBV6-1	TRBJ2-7	TGTGCCAGCAGTGTTAGCGGGAGTGGAGGAAGCGAGCAGTACTTC	CASSVSGSGGSEQYF
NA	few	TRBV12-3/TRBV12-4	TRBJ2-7	TGTGCCAGCAGTTTTGGGCTAGGGGGCTACGAGCAGTACTTC	CASSFGLGGYEQYF
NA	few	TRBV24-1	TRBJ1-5	TGTGCCACCAGTGAAGCAGGCACTAGCAATCAGCCCCAGCATTTT	CATSEAGTSNQPQHF